The 23 T cell receptor beta chains presented below share a single source sample, sequenced in a study of T cell repertoires in cytomegalovirus infection. A single record per CDR3 protein comes from TCRdb applying MiXCR to the reads. The sample lists 150,000 to 200,000 distinct CDR3 sequences, 17% occurring once. Sequenced sample: CD8+ T cells from PBMCs. The receptors were gathered from a human donor in good health (CMV status not recorded). Some clones in this sample may be carry-over from other donors' samples.

This clonotype was seen a few times. V usage is TRBV6-2 or TRBV6-3 and J usage is TRBJ1-6, with TRBD1 as a possible D gene (5 bases). V lost 0 bases to trimming and J lost 10 bases, with 28 bases between them. Germline CDR1 is MNHEY and CDR2 is SVGEGT. This CDR3 comprises 20 residues. CDR3 region: CASSYSRSGQAERGWSPLHF. CDR3 bases: TGTGCCAGCAGTTACTCGCGGTCAGGGCAAGCCGAGCGCGGGTGGTCACCCCTCCACTTT.

There are many counts of this clonotype. The chain is built from TRBV7-2 and TRBJ2-1; possible D gene TRBD2, 6 bases. With 3 bases removed from V and 7 bases from J, the gap between germline ends came to 13 bases. This CDR3 has 14 amino acids. Germline loops: CDR1 SGHTA, CDR2 FQGNSA. The CDR3 nucleotides read TGTGCCAGCAGCTTCCCAGGAGGGATAAATGAGCAGTTCTTC. This gives the protein CASSFPGGINEQFF.

The chain employs TRBV20-1 and TRBJ2-3, with D possibly TRBD2 on 5 matching bases. Between the trimmed V and J ends, which lost 6 bases and 5 bases, there was a span of 15 bases. Germline lookup yields CDR1 DFQATT and CDR2 SNEGSKA (reference sequence). There are 13 residues in the CDR3. CDR3 residues: CSALAPREDTQYF. As DNA, the CDR3 is TGCAGTGCCCTCGCGCCCCGGGAAGATACGCAGTATTTT.

This sequence joins TRBV6-2 or TRBV6-3 and TRBJ2-2; D is unresolved. CDR1 and CDR2 (germline): MNHEY, SVGEGT. The CDR3 consists of 14 residues. The V gene lost 4 bases and the J gene lost 6 bases, with 12 bases spanning the gap. The CDR3 bases are TGTGCCAGCAGTTCCTCCGAGATTCCCGGGGAGCTGTTTTTT. Amino acids: CASSSSEIPGELFF.

This sequence joins TRBV12-3 or TRBV12-4 and TRBJ2-2; TRBD2 is a possible D gene (6 bases). The CDR3 is 21 residues long. The V gene lost 8 bases and the J gene lost 5 bases, with 36 bases spanning the gap. The CDR3 nucleotides read TGTGCCAGCTCCTTCGGGGGACGCCGGATGATAGACAAGATGAATACCGGGGAGCTGTTTTTT. Translating it yields CASSFGGRRMIDKMNTGELFF.

This clonotype was counted many times. The genes are TRBV28 and TRBJ2-1; no definite D call. Trimming removed 2 bases from V and 1 base from J, with 9 bases in between. Germline V gene data show CDR1 as MDHEN and CDR2 as SYDVKM. This CDR3 is built from 15 residues. The CDR3 sequence is CASSLRDGSYNEQFF. The CDR3, as DNA: TGTGCCAGCAGTTTAAGAGACGGGTCCTACAATGAGCAGTTCTTC.

This clonotype turned up a few times. The genes are TRBV20-1 and TRBJ2-5; D not resolved. The V end lost 4 bases, the J end lost 4 bases, and 4 bases lay between the germline ends. The CDR3 spans 10 residues. Germline V lookup: CDR1 DFQATT, CDR2 SNEGSKA (reference sequence). The CDR3 loop reads CSAIGETQYF. The DNA of the CDR3 is TGCAGTGCTATCGGAGAGACCCAGTACTTC.

The chain uses TRBV4-1 and TRBJ1-2; D unclear. Per germline, CDR1 MGHRA and CDR2 YSYEKL. Trimming left V 4 bases short and J 9 bases short, with 15 bases between. The CDR3 consists of 13 residues. This CDR3 reads CASSLSVGERYTF. CDR3 bases: TGCGCCAGCAGCCTATCAGTTGGGGAACGCTACACCTTC.

This clonotype was seen a few times. The chain links TRBV5-4 to TRBJ2-5; possible D gene TRBD2, 5 bases. Trimming cost V 3 bases and J 2 bases, with 20 bases left between them. CDR3 size: 17 residues. CDR1 is SGHNT, CDR2 YYREEE, per germline (reference sequence). CDR3 DNA sequence: TGTGCCAGCAGCTCGGAGCTACTAGGAATACGACAAGAGACCCAGTACTTC. This translates into CASSSELLGIRQETQYF.

The chain recombines TRBV6-2 or TRBV6-3 with TRBJ2-7; D is unresolved. This CDR3 has 16 amino acids. V was pared by 4 bases and J by 1 base, with 17 bases between. Germline V gene sequence: CDR1 MNHEY, CDR2 SVGEGT. The CDR3 DNA is TGTGCCAGCAGTTCCCCCCCAGGTGGGATATCCTACGAGCAGTACTTC. It translates to CASSSPPGGISYEQYF.

J is TRBJ2-1 and V is TRBV6-5, with 10 bases aligning to TRBD2. Germline CDR1 MNHEY, CDR2 SVGAGI. V was clipped by 5 bases and J by 7 bases; unmatched bases: 8. This CDR3 contains 15 residues. CDR3 sequence (DNA): TGTGCCAGCAGTCCCGGACTAGCGGCTTGGAATGAGCAGTTCTTC. Residues: CASSPGLAAWNEQFF.

V and J are TRBV9 and TRBJ2-1; TRBD1 or TRBD2 may be the D gene (5 bases each). Trimming shortened V by 4 bases and J by 2 bases, and 16 bases separated the two germline ends. CDR1 is SGDLS and CDR2 is YYNGEE in the germline V gene. The CDR3 consists of 16 residues. Here the CDR3 reads CASSPRGRGTYNEQFF. The CDR3 region has the DNA TGTGCCAGCAGCCCCCGGGGACGCGGAACCTACAATGAGCAGTTCTTC.

The rearrangement joins TRBV7-2 to TRBJ2-7, with TRBD1 as a possible D gene (6 bases). Trimming took off 5 bases at V and 2 bases at J, with 16 bases between the two ends. Germline V gives CDR1 SGHTA, CDR2 FQGNSA. This CDR3 contains 15 residues. DNA for the CDR3: TGTGCCAGCAGCCCGACCGACAGGATGCCCTACGAGCAGTACTTC. This translates into CASSPTDRMPYEQYF.

The chain couples TRBV4-3 to TRBJ2-2; no reliable D call. This CDR3 spans 15 amino acids. The V end lost 1 base, the J end lost 4 bases, and 10 bases lay between the germline ends. Germline values: CDR1 LGHNA, CDR2 YSLEER. The CDR3 DNA reads as TGCGCCAGCAGCCAAGTTTCCTTCCCCACCGGGGAGCTGTTTTTT. It translates to CASSQVSFPTGELFF.

This clonotype came up a few times. CDR3 in DNA: TGTGCCAGCAGCCACTACAGGACCGAAGAGACCCAGTACTTC. Its translation is CASSHYRTEETQYF. The chain is built from TRBV7-2 and TRBJ2-5; possibly TRBD1 for D (5 bases). CDR1 is SGHTA, CDR2 FQGNSA, per germline. Trimming removed 5 bases at V and 3 bases at J, with 13 bases between. The CDR3 sequence is 14 residues long.

This chain joins TRBV6-2 or TRBV6-3 and TRBJ2-7, with D perhaps matching TRBD1 or TRBD2 (7 bases each). Looked up from germline, CDR1 is MNHEY and CDR2 is SVGEGT. The CDR3 consists of 15 residues. V dropped 0 bases and J dropped 4 bases, with 13 bases sitting between them. DNA of the CDR3: TGTGCCAGCAGTTACTCGGAGCGGGACAGTTACGAGCAGTACTTC. Its protein product is CASSYSERDSYEQYF.

V gene TRBV7-2 combines with J gene TRBJ1-1, with 8 bases aligning to TRBD1. The CDR3 is 15 amino acids. With 0 bases clipped from V and 4 bases from J, the junction kept 4 bases outside the gene matches. The germline V gene has CDR1 SGHTA and CDR2 FQGNSA. The CDR3 protein is CASSLAGGQGTEAFF. The CDR3 DNA reads as TGTGCCAGCAGCTTAGCCGGAGGACAGGGCACTGAAGCTTTCTTT.

This clonotype was counted only a few times. This chain joins TRBV29-1 and TRBJ2-4; tentative D call: TRBD1 (6 bases). The CDR3 totals 11 residues. The germline V gene encodes CDR1 SQVTM and CDR2 ANQGSEA. V was trimmed by 6 bases and J by 7 bases, leaving 10 bases between them. The CDR3 loop is CSVPDRNIQYF. In nucleotides, the CDR3 is TGCAGCGTGCCAGACAGGAACATTCAGTACTTC.

This rearrangement joins TRBV14 to TRBJ2-5; 7 nucleotides agree with TRBD2. Germline CDR1 SGHDN, CDR2 FVKESK. CDR3 length: 15 amino acids. The J segment lost 7 bases and the V segment lost 0 bases, leaving 8 bases of the junction unmatched. CDR3 in amino acids: CASSQDGGTIWTQYF. The CDR3 DNA reads as TGTGCCAGCAGCCAAGATGGAGGGACTATCTGGACCCAGTACTTC.

A few counts support this clonotype. The rearrangement joins TRBV7-6 to TRBJ2-7, with D perhaps matching TRBD1 (5 bases). CDR1 and CDR2 (germline): SGHVS, FNYEAQ. CDR3 size: 16 residues. With 0 bases removed from V and 1 base from J, the gap between germline ends came to 13 bases. In DNA, the CDR3 is TGTGCCAGCAGCTTAGCGGGGCCTACTACGTCCTACGAGCAGTACTTC. This codes for CASSLAGPTTSYEQYF.

The gene calls are TRBV7-2 and TRBJ2-6; TRBD2 is a possible D gene (5 bases). There are 15 residues in the CDR3. The V and J ends lost 0 bases and 3 bases respectively, with 6 bases between them. Germline lookup yields CDR1 SGHTA and CDR2 FQGNSA. CDR3 sequence (DNA): TGTGCCAGCAGCTTAGCTGGACTTGGGGCCAACGTCCTGACTTTC. It specifies CASSLAGLGANVLTF.

In its sample, this clonotype was seen a few times. The chain uses TRBV10-3 and TRBJ2-1; weak D call: TRBD2 (6 bases). V lost 5 bases, J lost 9 bases, and 11 bases lay in between. The CDR3 sequence is 12 residues long. Germline lookup yields CDR1 ENHRY and CDR2 SYGVKD. The CDR3 reads CAISIGGSEQFF. Written as DNA, the CDR3 is TGTGCCATCAGTATTGGGGGGAGTGAGCAGTTCTTC.

The V gene is TRBV28, the J gene TRBJ2-1; the D gene could be TRBD1 or TRBD2 (5 bases each). CDR1 MDHEN and CDR2 SYDVKM come from the germline V gene. CDR3 size: 13 residues. Trimming removed 7 bases from V and 5 bases from J, with 12 bases in between. The CDR3: CASTIGTNNEQFF. DNA of the CDR3: TGTGCCAGCACTATAGGGACGAACAATGAGCAGTTCTTC.